This is a list of T cell receptor beta chains from one sample in a study of blood T cell repertoires in COVID-19. Profiling relied on immunoSEQ multiplex PCR, and the TCRdb table lists in-frame clones only, not all of them. The profile covers around 100,000 clones, with approximately 90% appearing a single time and 3% to 3.5% taken by the ten largest. The sample taken for sequencing was peripheral blood. Every receptor here comes from a man between 45 and 60 years old in a cohort sampled during active COVID-19. CDR3s leave out the opening cysteine and the closing phenylalanine or tryptophan. Each record gives: J gene, V gene, CDR3 protein.

TRBJ2-2 | TRBV6-4 | ASSEFLYTGELF
TRBJ1-2 | TRBV9 | ASSAPQGHGYT
TRBJ1-4 | TRBV9 | ASSVDQGPREKLF
TRBJ2-1 | TRBV4-3 | ASSRPPGLWGEQF
TRBJ2-7 | TRBV12-5 | ASGSYYEQY
TRBJ1-1 | TRBV6-5 | ASSPRQGGRAF
TRBJ1-3 | TRBV3-1/TRBV3-2 | ASSRDLPRVSGNTIY
TRBJ1-1 | TRBV10-3 | AISENGNTEAF
TRBJ1-2 | TRBV7-8 | ASSLNRGNYGYT
TRBJ2-1 | TRBV15 | ATRTLTGGSSYNEQF
TRBJ2-1 | TRBV19 | ASSIDAGGTTTEQF
TRBJ2-5 | TRBV11-2 | ASSPLPGGQETQY
TRBJ2-2 | TRBV5-4 | ASSYLPGGGDTGELF
TRBJ2-4 | TRBV7-9 | ASSSGTGNIQY